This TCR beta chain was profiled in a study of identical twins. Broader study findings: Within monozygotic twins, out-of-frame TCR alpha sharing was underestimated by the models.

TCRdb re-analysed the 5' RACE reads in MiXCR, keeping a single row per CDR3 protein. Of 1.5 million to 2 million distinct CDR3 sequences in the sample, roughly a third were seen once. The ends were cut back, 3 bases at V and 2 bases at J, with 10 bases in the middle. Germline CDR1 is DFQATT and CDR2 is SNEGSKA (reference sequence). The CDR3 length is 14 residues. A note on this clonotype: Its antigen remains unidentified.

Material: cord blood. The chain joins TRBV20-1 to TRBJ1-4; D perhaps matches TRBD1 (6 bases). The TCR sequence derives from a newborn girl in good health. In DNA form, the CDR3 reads TGCAGTGCTAGCGGGAGGGGGACTAATGAAAAACTGTTTTTT. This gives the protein CSASGRGTNEKLFF.